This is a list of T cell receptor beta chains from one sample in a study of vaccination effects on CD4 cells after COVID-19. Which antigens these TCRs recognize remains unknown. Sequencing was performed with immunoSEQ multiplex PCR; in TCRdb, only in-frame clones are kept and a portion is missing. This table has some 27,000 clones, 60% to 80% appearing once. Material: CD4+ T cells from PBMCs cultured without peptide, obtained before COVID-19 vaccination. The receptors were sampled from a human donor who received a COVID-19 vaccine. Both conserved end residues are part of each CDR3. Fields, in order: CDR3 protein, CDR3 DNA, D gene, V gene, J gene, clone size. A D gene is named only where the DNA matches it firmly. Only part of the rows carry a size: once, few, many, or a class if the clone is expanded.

CAWSLRRSGHEQYF	TGTGCCTGGAGTTTACGGAGGAGTGGCCACGAGCAGTACTTC	NA	TRBV30	TRBJ2-7	NA
CAWSVQSYEQYF	TGTGCCTGGAGTGTACAATCCTACGAGCAGTACTTC	NA	TRBV30	TRBJ2-7	NA
CAVSGANVLTF	TGTGCGGTTTCTGGGGCCAACGTCCTGACTTTC	NA	TRBV30	TRBJ2-6	NA
CASSPTVGTEAFF	TGTGCCAGCAGCCCCACCGTGGGCACTGAAGCTTTCTTT	NA	TRBV9	TRBJ1-1	few
CASSLGQVYSEQYF	TGCGCCAGCAGCTTGGGGCAGGTGTACTCCGAGCAGTACTTC	NA	TRBV5-1	TRBJ2-7	NA
CASSLRGEYEQYF	TGTGCCAGCAGTCTCAGGGGGGAATACGAGCAGTACTTC	NA	TRBV6-5	TRBJ2-7	once
CASSYSEGAGYTF	TGTGCCAGCAGTTACTCGGAGGGAGCTGGCTACACCTTC	NA	TRBV6-5	TRBJ1-2	few
CASSLGPSYEQYF	TGTGCCAGCAGTTTGGGCCCCTCCTACGAGCAGTACTTC	NA	TRBV12-3/TRBV12-4	TRBJ2-7	NA
CASSDMPGQGYGYTF	TGTGCCAGCAGTGACATGCCGGGACAGGGCTATGGCTACACCTTC	TRBD1	TRBV6-1	TRBJ1-2	few
CATSDLGGPNEQFF	TGTGCCACCAGTGATTTAGGGGGGCCAAATGAGCAGTTCTTC	NA	TRBV24-1	TRBJ2-1	NA
CASSPTVGETQYF	TGTGCCAGCTCACCCACCGTCGGGGAGACCCAGTACTTC	NA	TRBV18	TRBJ2-5	few
CASTPQPPNTGELFF	TGTGCCAGCACCCCACAGCCACCGAACACCGGGGAGCTGTTTTTT	NA	TRBV6-5	TRBJ2-2	NA
CASSASVGAGGNTEAFF	TGCGCCAGCAGCGCTAGCGTGGGAGCAGGTGGGAACACTGAAGCTTTCTTT	NA	TRBV5-1	TRBJ1-1	NA
CASSMRSRGVYEQYF	TGTGCCAGCAGCATGAGGTCCAGGGGGGTCTACGAGCAGTACTTC	NA	TRBV6-6	TRBJ2-7	few
CASSLIAGGLSYNEQFF	TGTGCCAGCAGTTTAATAGCAGGGGGCCTTTCCTACAATGAGCAGTTCTTC	TRBD1	TRBV27	TRBJ2-1	NA
CASSILLGQGGNEQFF	TGTGCCAGTAGTATACTCCTCGGACAGGGGGGCAATGAGCAGTTCTTC	TRBD1	TRBV19	TRBJ2-1	NA
CASSLGGGLYNEQFF	TGCGCCAGCAGCTTGGGCGGGGGCCTCTACAATGAGCAGTTCTTC	NA	TRBV5-1	TRBJ2-1	once
CASSFDRQGGQPQHF	TGTGCCAGCAGCTTTGATAGGCAGGGTGGCCAGCCCCAGCATTTT	NA	TRBV7-8	TRBJ1-5	few
CASSISTASYEQYF	TGCGCCAGCAGCATCTCGACAGCTTCCTACGAGCAGTACTTC	NA	TRBV5-1	TRBJ2-7	NA
CASSTGQGVYEQYF	TGTGCCAGTAGTACGGGACAGGGGGTCTACGAGCAGTACTTC	TRBD1	TRBV19	TRBJ2-7	NA
CAWSPNPTSSYNEQFF	TGTGCCTGGAGTCCGAACCCGACTAGCTCCTACAATGAGCAGTTCTTC	NA	TRBV30	TRBJ2-1	NA
CASSQDGYSNQPQHF	TGTGCCAGCAGCCAGGATGGTTATAGCAATCAGCCCCAGCATTTT	NA	TRBV3-1/TRBV3-2	TRBJ1-5	few
CASSKPTWARGVGGYTF	TGTGCCAGCAGCAAACCGACATGGGCTCGAGGGGTGGGTGGCTACACCTTC	NA	TRBV21-1	TRBJ1-2	NA
CASSPLAGNNEQFF	TGTGCCAGCTCACCACTAGCGGGTAACAATGAGCAGTTCTTC	TRBD2	TRBV18	TRBJ2-1	NA
CASSVGTPAGTQYF	TGTGCCAGCAGTGTTGGGACCCCCGCGGGGACCCAGTACTTC	NA	TRBV25-1	TRBJ2-5	NA
CASSLGNEQFF	TGTGCCAGCAGTTTAGGGAATGAGCAGTTCTTC	NA	TRBV2	TRBJ2-1	few
CASSILGQRTLAKNIQYF	TGTGCCAGTAGTATATTGGGGCAGCGGACTCTAGCCAAAAACATTCAGTACTTC	NA	TRBV19	TRBJ2-4	NA
CASSIVPRNTEAFF	TGTGCCAGTAGTATAGTACCGAGGAACACTGAAGCTTTCTTT	NA	TRBV19	TRBJ1-1	NA
CASSRSTYEQYF	TGTGCCAGCAGCCGATCCACCTACGAGCAGTACTTC	NA	TRBV3-1/TRBV3-2	TRBJ2-7	NA
CAINREVGREQYF	TGTGCCATCAACAGGGAAGTGGGACGCGAGCAGTACTTC	NA	TRBV28	TRBJ2-7	NA
CASRGQELSSEQFF	TGCGCCAGCAGGGGGCAGGAGCTTTCGAGTGAGCAGTTCTTC	NA	TRBV5-1	TRBJ2-1	NA
CASSHPTGGYYGYTF	TGTGCCAGCAGCCACCCGACAGGGGGATACTATGGCTACACCTTC	TRBD1	TRBV3-1/TRBV3-2	TRBJ1-2	NA
CASSLVPNEQFF	TGTGCCAGCAGTTTGGTACCCAATGAGCAGTTCTTC	NA	TRBV12-3/TRBV12-4	TRBJ2-1	NA
CASSELQGVWTEAFF	TGCGCCAGCAGTGAGCTACAGGGCGTATGGACTGAAGCTTTCTTT	NA	TRBV10-2	TRBJ1-1	NA
CASSLSITGGPRDEQYF	TGTGCCAGCAGCTTAAGCATTACGGGGGGGCCGAGGGATGAGCAGTACTTC	TRBD2	TRBV7-9	TRBJ2-7	NA
CASSLRTGDFTEAFF	TGCGCCAGCAGCCTAAGGACAGGCGATTTCACTGAAGCTTTCTTT	TRBD1	TRBV5-1	TRBJ1-1	NA
CASSRSGGQGGETQYF	TGTGCCAGCAGTCGAAGCGGGGGGCAGGGGGGAGAGACCCAGTACTTC	TRBD2	TRBV6-6	TRBJ2-5	NA
CASSDTATLPPGELFF	TGTGCCAGCAGTGATACAGCCACCCTACCCCCCGGGGAGCTGTTTTTT	NA	TRBV2	TRBJ2-2	NA
CASSIREANYGYTF	TGTGCCAGTAGTATCCGGGAGGCAAACTATGGCTACACCTTC	NA	TRBV19	TRBJ1-2	NA
CASSEAGDRAAIQYF	TGTGCCAGCAGTGAAGCGGGGGACAGGGCTGCCATTCAGTACTTC	TRBD1	TRBV6-1	TRBJ2-4	NA
CASSLPGGDPYNEQFF	TGTGCCAGCAGCTTACCTGGGGGAGACCCGTACAATGAGCAGTTCTTC	NA	TRBV7-2	TRBJ2-1	NA
CASSRTQYNEQFF	TGTGCCAGCTCTAGGACTCAGTACAATGAGCAGTTCTTC	NA	TRBV6-5	TRBJ2-1	NA
CASSYEGTGIFYEQYF	TGTGCCAGCAGTTACGAGGGGACAGGGATTTTCTACGAGCAGTACTTC	TRBD1	TRBV6-5	TRBJ2-7	NA
CASSRGGQETQYF	TGTGCCAGCTCCCGGGGCGGCCAAGAGACCCAGTACTTC	NA	TRBV18	TRBJ2-5	few
CASSYSTASGVEQYF	TGTGCCAGCAGTTACTCGACGGCTAGCGGGGTCGAGCAGTACTTC	TRBD2	TRBV6-6	TRBJ2-7	NA
CASSQDGLSGANVLTF	TGTGCCAGCAGCCAAGATGGGCTCTCTGGGGCCAACGTCCTGACTTTC	NA	TRBV4-2	TRBJ2-6	NA
CASYSWYQETQYF	TGTGCCAGCTACTCCTGGTACCAAGAGACCCAGTACTTC	NA	TRBV12-3/TRBV12-4	TRBJ2-5	once
CASSSSGGNTDTQYF	TGCGCCAGCAGTTCTAGCGGGGGGAACACAGATACGCAGTATTTT	TRBD2	TRBV10-1	TRBJ2-3	few
CASSARDMENIQYF	TGTGCCAGCAGCGCCCGGGACATGGAAAACATTCAGTACTTC	NA	TRBV5-4	TRBJ2-4	NA